The rows below give T cell receptor beta chains drawn from one sample of a study of blood T cell repertoires in COVID-19. Libraries were prepared by immunoSEQ multiplex PCR; TCRdb keeps only in-frame clonotypes and omits some of them. The repertoire holds 120,000 or so clones, with around 85% as singletons. The sequenced sample was peripheral blood. These receptors originate from a man aged 30-40 years with COVID-19, enrolled during active disease. CDR3s include the opening cysteine and the closing phenylalanine or tryptophan. The D gene is left open where the match is weak. Some rows mark clone size as missing; the rest say once, few, many or name a class of expanded clone.

V: TRBV11-2
D: .
size: .
J: TRBJ1-2
DNA: TGTGCCAGCAGCTTAGAGCCCAGCAGGGGTAACTATGGCTACACCTTC
CDR3: CASSLEPSRGNYGYTF

V: TRBV19
D: .
size: .
J: TRBJ2-4
DNA: TGTGCCAGTAGCCCCCCGGGTTGGGACATTCAGTACTTC
CDR3: CASSPPGWDIQYF

V: TRBV9
D: .
size: few
J: TRBJ1-2
DNA: TGTGCCAGCAGCGCTACACGGACAAGCTACTATGGCTACACCTTC
CDR3: CASSATRTSYYGYTF

V: TRBV10-2
D: .
size: .
J: TRBJ2-3
DNA: TGCGCCAGCAGTAGGGGGGGCGGCACAGATACGCAGTATTTT
CDR3: CASSRGGGTDTQYF

V: TRBV5-6
D: .
size: few
J: TRBJ1-1
DNA: TGTGCCAGCAGCCCAATTGGGGGGGCTTTAGACACTGAAGCTTTCTTT
CDR3: CASSPIGGALDTEAFF

V: TRBV3-1/TRBV3-2
D: .
size: .
J: TRBJ1-6
DNA: TGTGCCAGCAGCCAAGGAGGGCATCTGAGCTCCTATAATTCACCCCTCCACTTT
CDR3: CASSQGGHLSSYNSPLHF

V: TRBV7-9
D: TRBD1
size: .
J: TRBJ2-5
DNA: TGTGCCAGCAGCTCTACCCAAATCGACAGGGTAGGATGGGAGACCCAGTACTTC
CDR3: CASSSTQIDRVGWETQYF

V: TRBV19
D: TRBD2
size: .
J: TRBJ2-7
DNA: TGTGCCAGTAGTAAACCTAGCGGGGCAGGTTACGAGCAGTACTTC
CDR3: CASSKPSGAGYEQYF

V: TRBV5-5
D: .
size: .
J: TRBJ1-2
DNA: TGTGCCAGCAGCCGCGGACAGAACTATGGCTACACCTTC
CDR3: CASSRGQNYGYTF

V: TRBV7-9
D: TRBD1
size: .
J: TRBJ1-5
DNA: TGTGCCAGCAGCCCAGCCGGGACAGGGGGTGGCAATCAGCCCCAGCATTTT
CDR3: CASSPAGTGGGNQPQHF

V: TRBV3-1/TRBV3-2
D: .
size: .
J: TRBJ2-1
DNA: TGTGCCAGCAGCCCTAGCTTTGGCAATGAGCAGTTCTTC
CDR3: CASSPSFGNEQFF

V: TRBV3-1/TRBV3-2
D: .
size: .
J: TRBJ2-2
DNA: TGTGCCAGCAGCCAAGTGGTAGCGACCGGGGAGCTGTTTTTT
CDR3: CASSQVVATGELFF

V: TRBV5-1
D: .
size: many
J: TRBJ2-7
DNA: TGCGCCAGCAGCGTGGCTCCCGGGGGACAGTTCTACGAGCAGTACTTC
CDR3: CASSVAPGGQFYEQYF

V: TRBV9
D: .
size: .
J: TRBJ1-2
DNA: TGTGCCAGCAGCGTAGACGGGGGCTATGGCTACACCTTC
CDR3: CASSVDGGYGYTF

V: TRBV10-2
D: .
size: once
J: TRBJ1-5
DNA: TGCGCCAGCACTGACCGTCCCCATCAGCCCCAGCATTTT
CDR3: CASTDRPHQPQHF

V: TRBV7-8
D: TRBD1
size: .
J: TRBJ1-5
DNA: TGTGCCAGCAGCTCCGGGACAGGGTATCAGCCCCAGCATTTT
CDR3: CASSSGTGYQPQHF

V: TRBV5-4
D: TRBD1
size: .
J: TRBJ1-4
DNA: TGTGCCAGCAGCACGACAGGGTATGAAAAACTGTTTTTT
CDR3: CASSTTGYEKLFF

V: TRBV29-1
D: TRBD1
size: .
J: TRBJ1-2
DNA: TGCAGCGTTGAGAGCAGGGGGCGTAACTATGGCTACACCTTC
CDR3: CSVESRGRNYGYTF

V: TRBV29-1
D: TRBD1
size: few
J: TRBJ2-2
DNA: TGCAGCGCAGGACAGGGAACAGGGGAGCTGTTTTTT
CDR3: CSAGQGTGELFF

V: TRBV3-1/TRBV3-2
D: TRBD1
size: .
J: TRBJ2-1
DNA: TGTGCCAGCAGCCAAGGGACAGGGGTGGGTGAGCAGTTCTTC
CDR3: CASSQGTGVGEQFF

V: TRBV10-3
D: .
size: once
J: TRBJ1-5
DNA: TGTGCCATCAGTGGACAGCGCAATCAGCCCCAGCATTTT
CDR3: CAISGQRNQPQHF

V: TRBV2
D: .
size: .
J: TRBJ2-4
DNA: TGTGCCAGCAGCCGGGAACTAGCCAAAAACATTCAGTACTTC
CDR3: CASSRELAKNIQYF

V: TRBV5-6
D: TRBD1
size: .
J: TRBJ1-1
DNA: TGTGCCAGCAGCTTGGAGACAGGGGGCTCGCTTGAGACTGAAGCTTTCTTT
CDR3: CASSLETGGSLETEAFF

V: TRBV2
D: .
size: .
J: TRBJ2-5
DNA: TGTGCCAGCAGTGGGTCCAGGGTGAGAGAGACCCAGTACTTC
CDR3: CASSGSRVRETQYF

V: TRBV29-1
D: TRBD1
size: .
J: TRBJ2-3
DNA: TGCAGCGTTGAGGGACAGGGAGGGGGCACAGATACGCAGTATTTT
CDR3: CSVEGQGGGTDTQYF

V: TRBV20-1
D: .
size: .
J: TRBJ1-1
DNA: TGCAGTGCCGAGATTATCACTGAAGCTTTCTTT
CDR3: CSAEIITEAFF

V: TRBV7-6
D: .
size: once
J: TRBJ2-1
DNA: TGTGCCAGCAGCTCCCTGGGGTCCCGAGGGGGTGAGCAGTTCTTC
CDR3: CASSSLGSRGGEQFF

V: TRBV19
D: TRBD1
size: .
J: TRBJ1-5
DNA: TGTGCCAGTAGTATAGCTTTCGACAGGGGGAATCAGCCCCAGCATTTT
CDR3: CASSIAFDRGNQPQHF

V: TRBV3-1/TRBV3-2
D: TRBD1
size: .
J: TRBJ1-2
DNA: TGTGCCAGCAGCTTTGGACAGGGGGCAGGGGCTAACTATGGCTACACCTTC
CDR3: CASSFGQGAGANYGYTF

V: TRBV18
D: .
size: .
J: TRBJ1-6
DNA: TGTGCCAGCTCACCTCACAACAGGGCCGATAATTCACCCCTCCACTTT
CDR3: CASSPHNRADNSPLHF

V: TRBV28
D: .
size: .
J: TRBJ1-4
DNA: TGTGCCAGCAGTCCCCCCAGTAGTCGGGGTGAAAAACTGTTTTTT
CDR3: CASSPPSSRGEKLFF

V: TRBV4-1
D: TRBD1
size: .
J: TRBJ2-7
DNA: TGCGCCAGCAGCCAAGATAGGGGACAGCTATACTACGAGCAGTACTTC
CDR3: CASSQDRGQLYYEQYF

V: TRBV2
D: .
size: .
J: TRBJ1-2
DNA: TGTGCCAGCAGTGAAGGCGAGGGAAACTATGGCTACACCTTC
CDR3: CASSEGEGNYGYTF

V: TRBV6-1
D: TRBD1
size: .
J: TRBJ1-5
DNA: TGTGCCAGCAGTGAAGATATTGAGGGGGCGGGACAGCCCCAGCATTTT
CDR3: CASSEDIEGAGQPQHF

V: TRBV27
D: .
size: .
J: TRBJ1-5
DNA: TGTGCCAGCAGTTTATACAGGAACCAGCCCCAGCATTTT
CDR3: CASSLYRNQPQHF

V: TRBV14
D: .
size: .
J: TRBJ1-4
DNA: TGTGCCAGCAGCCAGGGCGTTGAAAAACTGTTTTTT
CDR3: CASSQGVEKLFF

V: TRBV29-1
D: .
size: .
J: TRBJ1-2
DNA: TGCAGCGTTGAAGATCCCGGGGGTTTGGGCTATGGCTACACCTTC
CDR3: CSVEDPGGLGYGYTF

V: TRBV19
D: .
size: once
J: TRBJ1-1
DNA: TGTGCCAGTAGCGGAGGGATGAACACTGAAGCTTTCTTT
CDR3: CASSGGMNTEAFF

V: TRBV2
D: .
size: once
J: TRBJ1-5
DNA: TGTGCCAGCAGTGAAGCGGGGGCGGATCGGCCCCAGCATTTT
CDR3: CASSEAGADRPQHF

V: TRBV5-4
D: .
size: .
J: TRBJ1-2
DNA: TGTGCCAGCAGCTTGTTCGGGGTAGGCGGCTACACCTTC
CDR3: CASSLFGVGGYTF

V: TRBV27
D: .
size: .
J: TRBJ2-7
DNA: TGTGCCAGCAGTTTAAGGGGCAGGGGTAACTCCTACGAGCAGTACTTC
CDR3: CASSLRGRGNSYEQYF

V: TRBV12-3/TRBV12-4
D: .
size: .
J: TRBJ2-5
DNA: TGTGCCAGCAGTTCGGGGTTCGTGGAGACCCAGTACTTC
CDR3: CASSSGFVETQYF

V: TRBV28
D: .
size: .
J: TRBJ1-5
DNA: TGTGCCAGCAGTTTATATGTCGCCGGGGATCAGCCCCAGCATTTT
CDR3: CASSLYVAGDQPQHF

V: TRBV9
D: .
size: .
J: TRBJ1-2
DNA: TGTGCCAGCAGCGTAGTGTCGAGCAGGATCAATGGCTACACCTTC
CDR3: CASSVVSSRINGYTF